This T cell receptor (beta chain) was recovered during a study of T-cell memory formation after mild COVID-19 (dated by TCRdb to the early 2020s). In terms of the full investigation: TCR sequence clusters from the two donors were found to be largely donor specific. Two young, previously healthy adult volunteers, one female and one male, were included in the cohort. In a couple of donors, T-cell clones that expanded and contracted after mild COVID-19 were followed by sequencing TCRalpha and TCRbeta repertoires longitudinally.

This sample was sequenced with an Illumina NovaSeq 6000. TCRalpha and TCRbeta cDNA libraries were constructed by 5'RACE with constant-segment primers, with sample barcodes and unique molecular identifiers being introduced. Trizol reagent was used to extract RNA from every sample. The libraries were amplified in two PCR steps, and the second step added a second sample barcode and Illumina TruSeq adapters. Sequencing of the libraries was done on an Illumina NovaSeq, producing 2 x 150 bp paired-end reads. The source study handled its data this way. Demultiplexing of reads and collapsing into UMI-guided consensus sequences were performed with migec v1.2.7. Using mixcr v2.1.11, the UMI consensuses were aligned to TRA and TRB V and J templates and assembled into clonotypes. Expanded or contracted clonotypes were those called significant by both edgeR and NoisET, with noise models trained on biological replicates. For edgeR calls, the thresholds were a false discovery rate-adjusted p below 0.01 and a log2 fold-change of 1. PCA with hierarchical clustering of max-normalized trajectories of the 1000 most abundant clonotypes was used as exploratory dynamics analysis. Separately sequenced CD4+ and CD8+ repertoires were used to assign a CD4 or CD8 phenotype to each responding clone. TCRdb reworked the public reads: Q25 trimming with fastp, MiXCR clone assembly, productive beta chains retained. Rows are unified per CDR3 protein, each entry keeping the most common DNA and genes. TCRdb's processing, not the authors', yielded these V and J calls. The sample yields fewer than 400,000 distinct CDR3 sequences; 10% to 15% were counted once. About a fifth of the sample is taken by the ten largest.

To note about this clonotype: What this receptor recognizes is not known. No base quality information exists; no much larger clone differs at one position.

CDR1 is given as SQVTM and CDR2 as ANQGSEA, both from the germline V gene. Trimmed from V: 8 bases; trimmed from J: 2 bases; junction bases lacking a gene match: 8. Including the terminal cysteine and phenylalanine, the CDR3 comprises 13 residues. Only the CDR3 part of the read is kept: 39 bases, read in frame from the first base. Ficoll-Paque density gradient centrifugation was used to isolate PBMCs. Results the study describes overall, beyond this receptor: Whether the second-wave clones peaking on day 37 were SARS-CoV-2 specific was not confirmed. The study included only a couple of mild cases, and larger cohorts that include severe cases with pre-infection samples were judged to be necessary. Contracting CD4+ clones were found mainly in CM and EM memory subsets, while CD8+ clones were enriched in EMRA. Some responding clones were detected in pre-infection memory, suggesting pre-existing cross-reactive memory T cells joined the SARS-CoV-2 response. Clones that contracted from day 15 to 85 showed balanced CD4/CD8 phenotypes, whereas a second wave of clones that expanded from day 15 to 37 leaned towards CD4+.

The chain is encoded by TRBV29-1 joined to TRBJ2-5; 7 central nucleotides agree with TRBD1. Sequencing was done on a sample of PBMCs or a T cell subset sorted from them (not recorded which). This receptor was identified in a man aged 18 to 30 who had mild COVID-19 (a few samples of this study predate the infection). The sample titles of this study are shuffled in the database, so cell type and time point are left out; the donor was told from shared clones. At the DNA level, the sequence is TGCAGCTTAGGGGGCGCGGAACAAGAGACCCAGTACTTC. Its protein product is CSLGGAEQETQYF.